This T cell receptor (beta chain) was captured in a study of shared T cell receptors in the human thymus. Assay: immunoSEQ multiplex PCR; the TCRdb copy retains only in-frame clones and omits some. This sample has approximately 400,000 clones, with about 95% found just once. Germline loops: CDR1 MDHEN, CDR2 SYDVKM. The CDR3 consists of 17 residues. The ends lost 0 bases at V and 6 bases at J; junction bases unmatched: 11. Sequenced material: thymocytes. The chain combines TRBV28 with TRBJ1-2; the match to TRBD1 covers 9 bases. The receptor comes from a human donor. CDR3 protein: CASSLCPSGQGGDGYTF. In DNA, the CDR3 is TGTGCCAGCAGTTTATGCCCCTCGGGACAGGGAGGGGATGGCTACACCTTC.